One sample yielded the 22 T cell receptor beta chains listed below, sequenced in a study of CD8 T cells in Susac syndrome. With random hexamers, reverse transcription was performed on roughly 0.5 to 1 ug of RNA. TCRdb processed the immunoSEQ multiplex PCR reads anew with MiXCR; each CDR3 protein has one entry. The sample carries fewer than 150,000 distinct CDR3 sequences, 90% to 95% recorded once. The sample comprised CD8+ T cells from PBMCs. The receptors here all came from a human donor with multiple sclerosis.

This chain links TRBV29-1 with TRBJ2-1; possibly TRBD1 or TRBD2 for D (5 bases each). Looked up from germline, CDR1 is SQVTM and CDR2 is ANQGSEA. Trimming shortened V by 0 bases and J by 6 bases, and 15 bases separated the two germline ends. This CDR3 contains 15 residues. The CDR3 reads CSVEEFGGTLNEQFF. Written as DNA, the CDR3 is TGCAGCGTTGAAGAGTTTGGGGGAACCCTCAATGAGCAGTTCTTC.

Written as DNA, the CDR3 is TGTGCCAGCAGTTCATACTCCCTCAGAGGACACCCGGACTACGAGCAGTACTTC. Translated, it gives CASSSYSLRGHPDYEQYF. V is TRBV12-3 or TRBV12-4 and J is TRBJ2-7, with D possibly being TRBD1 (5 bases). CDR3 length: 18 amino acids. V was pared by 4 bases and J by 3 bases, with 25 bases between.

The genes are TRBV30 and TRBJ1-5; D not certain. CDR1 is GTSNPN and CDR2 is SVGIG in the germline V gene (reference sequence). V dropped 0 bases and J dropped 7 bases, with 4 bases sitting between them. There are 11 residues in the CDR3. The CDR3 DNA reads TGTGCCTGGAGTGTTGAACAGCCCCAGCATTTT. Residues: CAWSVEQPQHF.

The sample holds one count of this clonotype. The V and J genes are TRBV24-1 and TRBJ1-5; D call uncertain. The CDR3 is 13 amino acids. The germline CDR1 and CDR2 sequences are KGHDR and SFDVKD. Between the trimmed V and J ends, which lost 5 bases and 3 bases, there was a span of 7 bases. CDR3 DNA: TGTGCCACCAGTGTTGGACCCAATCAGCCCCAGCATTTT. It translates to CATSVGPNQPQHF.

The chain links TRBV5-4 to TRBJ2-1; D is unclear. The germline V gene encodes CDR1 SGHNT and CDR2 YYREEE (reference sequence). The CDR3 totals 12 residues. The V and J ends lost 4 bases and 7 bases respectively, with 9 bases between them. DNA of the CDR3: TGTGCCAGCAGCACCCTAGGTAATGAGCAGTTCTTC. Its translation is CASSTLGNEQFF.

This clonotype was observed once. The chain employs TRBV30 and TRBJ1-1; tentative D call: TRBD1 (5 bases). Germline values: CDR1 GTSNPN, CDR2 SVGIG (reference sequence). V lost 7 bases and J 1 base, leaving 10 bases between the germline ends. The CDR3 is 12 amino acids. CDR3 region: CAYLRANTEAFF. CDR3 in DNA: TGTGCCTACCTCAGGGCGAACACTGAAGCTTTCTTT.

The chain employs TRBV7-2 and TRBJ2-4; 7 nucleotides line up with TRBD1. V shed 5 bases, J shed 6 bases, and the junction held 10 bases outside the gene matches. From germline, CDR1 is SGHTA and CDR2 FQGNSA. The CDR3 extends over 15 amino acids. CDR3 bases: TGTGCCAGCAGCCAAAACGACAGGGTCGGAAACATTCAGTACTTC. It is translated as CASSQNDRVGNIQYF.

The V call is TRBV29-1, the J call TRBJ1-4, with a tentative D call TRBD1 (5 bases). The CDR3 consists of 15 residues. Per the germline V gene, CDR1 is SQVTM and CDR2 is ANQGSEA. Trimming took 0 bases from V and 8 from J, leaving 16 bases between them. The CDR3 bases are TGCAGCGTTGAAGATAAAACAGGCAGAGACGAAAAACTGTTTTTT. Translated: CSVEDKTGRDEKLFF.

The genes are TRBV5-4 and TRBJ2-1; 12 bases align to TRBD2. Germline trimming cut 3 bases from V and 8 bases from J; bases unmatched to any gene: 6. The V gene's germline CDR1 is SGHNT and CDR2 YYREEE (reference sequence). The CDR3 is 15 amino acids. CDR3 DNA: TGTGCCAGCAGCTCTGGACTAGCGGGACCGGATGAGCAGTTCTTC. Translation: CASSSGLAGPDEQFF.

This chain uses TRBV27 with TRBJ1-5, with TRBD1 as a possible D gene (5 bases). The germline V gene encodes CDR1 MNHEY and CDR2 SMNVEV (reference sequence). The V end was cut by 5 bases, the J end by 4 bases, with 9 bases between. This CDR3 is 13 amino acids long. The chain's CDR3 is CASSLDRNQPQHF. Here the CDR3 DNA reads TGTGCCAGCAGTCTTGACAGAAATCAGCCCCAGCATTTT.

The rearrangement joins TRBV7-9 to TRBJ2-5, with TRBD1 identical over 11 bases. CDR1 and CDR2 from the germline V gene are SEHNR and FQNEAQ (reference sequence). CDR3 size: 16 residues. V lost 6 bases, J lost 6 bases, and 12 bases stayed unmatched. The CDR3: CASSSPWTGGSKTQYF. CDR3 nucleotide sequence: TGTGCCAGCAGTTCACCCTGGACAGGGGGCTCGAAGACCCAGTACTTC.

This chain links TRBV27 with TRBJ2-7, with D uncertain. The V gene's germline CDR1 is MNHEY and CDR2 SMNVEV (reference sequence). This CDR3 is 13 amino acids long. V was clipped by 3 bases and J by 1 base, with 7 bases between them. This CDR3 reads CASSFTVSYEQYF. Written as DNA, the CDR3 is TGTGCCAGCAGTTTTACGGTTTCCTACGAGCAGTACTTC.

This clonotype was seen just once. The chain joins TRBV20-1 to TRBJ2-1; the match to TRBD2 covers 7 bases. The germline V gene has CDR1 DFQATT and CDR2 SNEGSKA (reference sequence). V gave up 3 bases and J gave up 6 bases; unmatched junction bases: 8. CDR3 length: 14 amino acids. The CDR3 region is CSARGGRESNEQFF. The CDR3 DNA sequence: TGCAGTGCTAGGGGCGGGAGAGAAAGCAATGAGCAGTTCTTC.

The chain employs TRBV12-3 or TRBV12-4 and TRBJ1-1, with TRBD1 identical over 8 bases. The CDR3 is 12 amino acids. Trimming took 1 base from V and 12 from J; bases not matched to a gene: 4. CDR3 amino acids: CASSLGDRNSFF. The CDR3 DNA follows: TGTGCCAGCAGTTTAGGGGACAGGAACTCTTTCTTT.

This chain joins TRBV4-3 and TRBJ2-2; D gene uncertain. The CDR3 is 17 residues long. Trimming removed 0 bases from V and 5 bases from J, with 16 bases in between. The germline CDR1 and CDR2 sequences are LGHNA and YSLEER. The CDR3: CASSQEPSFLRTGELFF. CDR3 sequence (DNA): TGCGCCAGCAGCCAAGAGCCTTCCTTTCTCCGAACCGGGGAGCTGTTTTTT.

The V gene is TRBV27, the J gene TRBJ2-7; 9 bases are shared with TRBD1. The J segment lost 3 bases and the V segment lost 5 bases, leaving 11 bases of the junction unmatched. Per the germline V gene, CDR1 is MNHEY and CDR2 is SMNVEV (reference sequence). The CDR3 runs to 16 residues. DNA of the CDR3: TGTGCCAGCAGTCCCGGAGAGACAGGGGGTCTCTACGAGCAGTACTTC. Residues: CASSPGETGGLYEQYF.

V and J are TRBV7-9 and TRBJ2-7; the D gene is possibly TRBD1 (6 bases). From germline, CDR1 is SEHNR and CDR2 FQNEAQ (reference sequence). Trimming took off 2 bases at V and 7 bases at J, with 9 bases between the two ends. This CDR3 contains 12 residues. The CDR3 DNA reads TGTGCCAGCAGCTTATCAAGGGGGGAGCAGTACTTC. Residues: CASSLSRGEQYF.

V is TRBV19 and J is TRBJ2-2; 7 nucleotides match TRBD2. This CDR3 has 13 residues. Looked up from germline, CDR1 is LNHDA and CDR2 is SQIVND (reference sequence). After removal of 7 bases from V and 5 bases from J, the junction contained 4 bases not matched to a gene. CDR3 DNA: TGTGCCAGTACGGGGGGACCGACCGGGGAGCTGTTTTTT. Translation: CASTGGPTGELFF.

This sequence joins TRBV18 and TRBJ2-7; D gene ambiguous. Trimming left V 6 bases short and J 3 bases short, with 18 bases between. Germline CDR1 KGHSH, CDR2 LQKENI. The CDR3 length is 15 residues. CDR3 in amino acids: CASSPDPTPGYEQYF. Here the CDR3 DNA reads TGTGCCAGCTCCCCCGATCCAACACCGGGCTACGAGCAGTACTTC.

This chain connects TRBV7-9 to TRBJ2-7; 9 bases align to TRBD2. This CDR3 contains 17 residues. V shed 0 bases, J shed 4 bases, and the junction held 10 bases outside the gene matches. Looked up from germline, CDR1 is SEHNR and CDR2 is FQNEAQ (reference sequence). CDR3 DNA sequence: TGTGCCAGCAGCTTAGCCTCCTCGGGACTAGCCGCTTACGAGCAGTACTTC. Its protein product is CASSLASSGLAAYEQYF.

There are a few counts of this clonotype. V and J are TRBV12-3 or TRBV12-4 and TRBJ2-1; 7 bases agree with TRBD1. V dropped 1 base and J dropped 4; count of bases not matched to a gene: 1. This CDR3 has 14 residues. The CDR3 is CASSLEGAYNEQFF. CDR3 nucleotides: TGTGCCAGCAGTTTAGAGGGGGCGTACAATGAGCAGTTCTTC.

The rearrangement joins TRBV19 to TRBJ2-5, with TRBD2 matching over 10 bases. CDR1 is LNHDA, CDR2 SQIVND, per germline (reference sequence). The CDR3 is 15 residues long. Germline trimming cut 1 base from V and 5 bases from J; bases unmatched to any gene: 4. DNA for the CDR3: TGTGCCAGTAGTATAGTGAGCGGGAGGGCCGAGACCCAGTACTTC. Encoded protein: CASSIVSGRAETQYF.